This TCR beta chain was identified in a study of cytomegalovirus exposure and HLA in healthy donors. Overall study results and limits: A missense variant in DCLRE1C was later tied to TCR beta V- and J-gene trimming. Evidence from a later analysis indicated that most CMV-associated TCR beta chains looked HLA-restricted. In an earlier analysis, productive rearrangement rates for most beta V segments clustered near 87% or 30%.

PCR primers comprised 60 Vbeta and 13 Jbeta primers. Original handling: As a later analysis found, there were 60 million to 90 million unique TCR beta chains, of which roughly 11 million were shared. Assay: immunoSEQ multiplex PCR; the TCRdb copy retains only in-frame clones and omits some. V, J and clone size are those of that table, while D and trimming were read from the DNA. The repertoire holds tens of thousands of clones, roughly four fifths seen once, with around 4.3% in the top ten. The CDR3 consists of 15 residues. The V gene end was trimmed by 3 bases and the J gene end by 1 base; junction bases not matched to a gene: 3. CDR1 is WSHSY, CDR2 SAAADI, per germline. To note about this clone: Its antigen is unidentified.

The clonotype comes from a man between 35 and 55 years old in good health and CMV-seronegative. V and J are TRBV10-2 and TRBJ1-5; 7 bases match TRBD1. Sequencing used PBMCs. The CDR3 is CASSDTGASNQPQHF. DNA for the CDR3: TGCGCCAGCAGTGACACAGGGGCAAGCAATCAGCCCCAGCATTTT.